This paragraph covers one T cell receptor (beta chain) sequence. The target antigen is unknown. V was clipped by 4 bases and J by 7 bases; unmatched bases: 7. The CDR3 has 14 amino acids. CDR1 LNHDA and CDR2 SQIVND come from the germline V gene (reference sequence). In the PCR, 60 Vbeta and 13 Jbeta primers were used. Sequencing used immunoSEQ multiplex PCR; TCRdb keeps in-frame clones, though not all of them. The sample records 110,000 to 150,000 clones, less than 10% being singletons. This specimen comes from a study of cytomegalovirus exposure and HLA in healthy donors. Findings and limits, study-wide: Information on immune exposure was restricted to one variable (CMV serostatus).

The sequenced sample consisted of PBMCs. This TCR came from a man between 50 and 59 years old in good health and CMV-seronegative. The gene calls are TRBV19 and TRBJ1-5; TRBD1 matches 7 bases. CDR3 sequence: CASSTTGSGQPQHF. The CDR3 DNA reads TGTGCCAGTAGTACGACAGGGTCCGGGCAGCCCCAGCATTTT.